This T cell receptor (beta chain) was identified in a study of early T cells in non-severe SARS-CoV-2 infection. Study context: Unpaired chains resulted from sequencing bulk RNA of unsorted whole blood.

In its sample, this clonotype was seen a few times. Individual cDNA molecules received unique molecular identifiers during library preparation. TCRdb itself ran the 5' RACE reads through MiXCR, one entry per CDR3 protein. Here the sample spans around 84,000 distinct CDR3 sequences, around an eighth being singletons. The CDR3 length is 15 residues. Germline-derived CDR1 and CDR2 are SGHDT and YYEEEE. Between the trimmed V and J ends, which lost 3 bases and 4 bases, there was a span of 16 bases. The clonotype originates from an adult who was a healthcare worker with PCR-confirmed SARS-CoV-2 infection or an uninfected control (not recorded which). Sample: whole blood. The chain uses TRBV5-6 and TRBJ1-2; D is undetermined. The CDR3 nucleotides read TGTGCCAGCAGCTCCACGGCTCTGGTCCGCTATGGCTACACCTTC. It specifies CASSSTALVRYGYTF.